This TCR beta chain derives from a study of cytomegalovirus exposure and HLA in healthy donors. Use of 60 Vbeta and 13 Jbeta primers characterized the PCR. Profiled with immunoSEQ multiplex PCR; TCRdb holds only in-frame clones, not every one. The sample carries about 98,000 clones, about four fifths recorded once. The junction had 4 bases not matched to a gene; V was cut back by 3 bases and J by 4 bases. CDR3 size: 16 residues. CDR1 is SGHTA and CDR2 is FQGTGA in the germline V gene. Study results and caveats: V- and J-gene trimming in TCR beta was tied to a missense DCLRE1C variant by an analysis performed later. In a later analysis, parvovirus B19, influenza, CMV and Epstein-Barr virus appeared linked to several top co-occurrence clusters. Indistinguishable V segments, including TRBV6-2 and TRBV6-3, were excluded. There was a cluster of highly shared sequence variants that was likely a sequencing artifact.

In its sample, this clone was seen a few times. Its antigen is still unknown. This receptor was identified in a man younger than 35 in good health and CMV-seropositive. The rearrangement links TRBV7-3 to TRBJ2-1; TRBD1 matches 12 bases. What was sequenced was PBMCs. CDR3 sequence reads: CASSFGTGGKYNEQFF. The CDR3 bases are TGTGCCAGCAGCTTTGGGACAGGGGGCAAATACAATGAGCAGTTCTTC.